These 24 T cell receptor beta chains originate from one sample sequenced in a study of CD8 T cells in ankylosing spondylitis. TCRdb ran MiXCR on the 5' RACE reads and lists one entry per CDR3 protein. The sample has tens of thousands of distinct CDR3 sequences, approximately 7% seen once; the top ten hold about 8.5%. Specimen: blood, either unsorted or a sorted T cell fraction (not recorded which). These receptors all come from a female donor with ankylosing spondylitis or in good health (not recorded which).

This clonotype was recorded many times. The chain employs TRBV5-1 and TRBJ2-3; D not resolved. The CDR3 has 13 amino acids. Trimming cost V 0 bases and J 2 bases, with 4 bases left between them. Germline CDR1 and CDR2: SGHRS and YFSETQ. The CDR3 coding sequence is TGCGCCAGCAGCTTGGTTCTCACAGATACGCAGTATTTT. It is translated as CASSLVLTDTQYF. The whole variable domain, remainder taken from reference TRBV5-1 and TRBJ2-3, is KAGVTQTPRYLIKTRGQQVTLSCSPISGHRSVSWYQQTPGQGLQFLFEYFSETQRNKGNFPGRFSGRQFSNSRSEMNVSTLELGDSALYLCASSLVLTDTQYFGPGTRLTVL.

The sample holds many counts of this clonotype. The chain is built from TRBV5-1 and TRBJ1-5; possible D gene TRBD1, 6 bases. The V and J ends lost 4 bases and 7 bases respectively, with 21 bases between them. This CDR3 contains 16 residues. CDR1 and CDR2 from the germline V gene are SGHRS and YFSETQ. The CDR3 region is CASSPGQGDLDQPQHF. The CDR3 nucleotides are TGCGCCAGCAGCCCGGGACAAGGGGATTTAGACCAGCCCCAGCATTTT.

As to this clonotype: A much bigger clone sits one base away, suggesting this may be a read error. The chain has TRBV3-1 and TRBJ1-2, with D tentatively TRBD1 (5 bases). The V gene's germline CDR1 is LGHDT and CDR2 YNNKEL (reference sequence). The CDR3 length is 15 residues. Here the CDR3 DNA reads TGTGCCACCAGCCAAGATTGGCAGGGTTACTATGGCTACACCTTC. Protein product: CATSQDWQGYYGYTF.

This clonotype has at least ten counts. The genes are TRBV20-1 and TRBJ1-5; D might be TRBD1 (5 bases). The ends were cut back, 2 bases at V and 5 bases at J, with 10 bases in the middle. The CDR3 is 13 residues long. CDR1 is DFQATT and CDR2 is SNEGSKA in the germline V gene (reference sequence). The CDR3 region is CSARPGGHQPQHF. Here the CDR3 DNA reads TGCAGTGCTAGACCGGGGGGACATCAGCCCCAGCATTTT.

The V call is TRBV3-1, the J call TRBJ2-5; D unresolved. From germline, CDR1 is LGHDT and CDR2 YNNKEL (reference sequence). The CDR3 extends over 15 amino acids. V lost 4 bases and J 0 bases, leaving 12 bases between the germline ends. The CDR3 reads CASSLMGSDQETQYF. Here the CDR3 DNA reads TGTGCCAGCAGCCTTATGGGCTCCGACCAAGAGACCCAGTACTTC.

This clonotype came up many times. The chain has TRBV29-1 and TRBJ2-7; D is ambiguous. Trimming shortened V by 6 bases and J by 4 bases, and 16 bases separated the two germline ends. This CDR3 contains 13 residues. Germline V gene data show CDR1 as SQVTM and CDR2 as ANQGSEA. Here the CDR3 reads CSVWVDSSYEQYF. The CDR3 DNA reads TGCAGCGTCTGGGTAGATTCCAGTTACGAGCAGTACTTC.

This clonotype has a count of ten or more. In DNA form, the CDR3 reads TGCGCCAGCAGCGAGAGGGGGCCTACCGGGGAGCTGTTTTTT. Amino acid sequence: CASSERGPTGELFF. The chain joins TRBV5-1 to TRBJ2-2, with 7 bases lining up with TRBD1. V trimming: 4 bases; J trimming: 5 bases; junction bases outside the gene matches: 5. Germline CDR1 SGHRS, CDR2 YFSETQ. This CDR3 has 14 amino acids. Full variable domain (rest looked up from reference TRBV5-1 and TRBJ2-2): KAGVTQTPRYLIKTRGQQVTLSCSPISGHRSVSWYQQTPGQGLQFLFEYFSETQRNKGNFPGRFSGRQFSNSRSEMNVSTLELGDSALYLCASSERGPTGELFFGEGSRLTVL.

At least ten counts were recorded for this clonotype. The chain joins TRBV12-3 or TRBV12-4 to TRBJ1-2, with TRBD1 identical over 9 bases. The V gene end was trimmed by 3 bases and the J gene end by 8 bases; junction bases not matched to a gene: 16. This CDR3 is built from 17 residues. CDR3: CASSLDLGQGRRQGYTF. The CDR3 DNA reads as TGTGCCAGCAGTTTGGACCTGGGACAGGGTAGGAGGCAGGGCTACACCTTC.

This clonotype was seen many times. CDR3 bases: TGCGCCAGCAGCCCAGGGGACGGGTACTCCTACGAGCAGTACGTC. This translates into CASSPGDGYSYEQYV. V is TRBV5-1 and J is TRBJ2-7; D is perhaps TRBD1 (6 bases). V was trimmed by 4 bases and J by 0 bases, leaving 14 bases between them. This CDR3 has 15 amino acids. Germline V gene data show CDR1 as SGHRS and CDR2 as YFSETQ.

The sample holds many counts of this clonotype. The rearrangement joins TRBV20-1 to TRBJ1-5; possibly TRBD1 for D (5 bases). CDR1 is DFQATT, CDR2 SNEGSKA, per germline (reference sequence). The V and J ends lost 1 base and 1 base respectively, with 8 bases between them. This CDR3 is built from 14 residues. CDR3 protein: CSARGRDSNQPQHF. CDR3 nucleotide sequence: TGCAGTGCTAGAGGCCGGGACAGCAATCAGCCCCAGCATTTT.

This clonotype was picked up many times. The gene calls are TRBV24-1 and TRBJ1-5; no definite D call. The CDR3 contains 16 residues. Trimming shortened V by 3 bases and J by 0 bases, and 11 bases separated the two germline ends. Germline loops: CDR1 KGHDR, CDR2 SFDVKD. Written as DNA, the CDR3 is TGTGCCACCAGTGATCGTGGGGATTATAGCAATCAGCCCCAGCATTTT. This encodes CATSDRGDYSNQPQHF.

CDR3 nucleotide sequence: TGCAGTGCTACGGGACAGGGGGGATCCTCACCCCTCCACTTT. It codes for CSATGQGGSSPLHF. This chain links TRBV20-1 with TRBJ1-6, with 11 bases identical to TRBD1. The length of the CDR3 is 14 residues. The junction had 6 bases not matched to a gene; V was cut back by 4 bases and J by 10 bases. CDR1 and CDR2 (germline): DFQATT, SNEGSKA (reference sequence).

This clonotype appeared many times. The chain couples TRBV6-2 or TRBV6-3 to TRBJ2-1; no definite D call. The CDR3 runs to 15 residues. Between the trimmed V and J ends, which lost 2 bases and 7 bases, there was a span of 15 bases. The germline V gene encodes CDR1 MNHEY and CDR2 SVGEGT. The CDR3 sequence is CASSYPRTLVNEQFF. The CDR3 region has the DNA TGTGCCAGCAGTTACCCGAGGACCTTAGTAAATGAGCAGTTCTTC.

This clonotype occurred many times. The chain links TRBV6-1 to TRBJ2-1, with 7 nucleotides matching TRBD2. The CDR3 length is 15 residues. Germline CDR1 reads MNHNS; CDR2 reads SASEGT. J was trimmed by 6 bases and V by 7 bases; bases with no gene match: 12. The CDR3 sequence: CASNRGPSGINEQFF. The CDR3 nucleotides are TGTGCCAGCAATCGCGGGCCTAGCGGAATCAATGAGCAGTTCTTC.

This clonotype was found many times. The genes are TRBV20-1 and TRBJ1-3; no firm D call. V was shortened by 6 bases and J by 2 bases, with 14 bases between the two germline ends. CDR3 length equals 14 residues. CDR1 and CDR2 from the germline V gene are DFQATT and SNEGSKA (reference sequence). In DNA, the CDR3 is TGCAGTGCCCCCCTAGGGTGGGCTGGAAACACCATATATTTT. Amino acids: CSAPLGWAGNTIYF.

There are many counts of this clonotype. The rearrangement links TRBV12-3 or TRBV12-4 to TRBJ2-3; 10 positions agree with TRBD2. The junction had 5 bases not matched to a gene; V was cut back by 2 bases and J by 6 bases. CDR3 length: 15 residues. For the CDR3, the DNA is TGTGCCAGCAGTTTAAGTGCTAGCGGGGGCGATACGCAGTATTTT. This encodes CASSLSASGGDTQYF.

The chain couples TRBV6-2 or TRBV6-3 to TRBJ2-4; either TRBD1 or TRBD2 may fit D (5 bases each). CDR1 is MNHEY, CDR2 SVGEGT, per germline. Trimming removed 2 bases from V and 8 bases from J, with 10 bases in between. This CDR3 region has 13 residues. The CDR3 protein is CASSYEGQDIQYF. In nucleotides, the CDR3 is TGTGCCAGCAGTTACGAGGGGCAAGACATTCAGTACTTC.

In this sample, this clonotype turned up many times. The rearrangement joins TRBV20-1 to TRBJ1-6; D is uncertain. Per the germline V gene, CDR1 is DFQATT and CDR2 is SNEGSKA (reference sequence). This CDR3 contains 15 residues. Trimming took off 4 bases at V and 7 bases at J, with 17 bases between the two ends. In DNA form, the CDR3 reads TGCAGTGCTAAATCAGGAGATGCACCCAATTCACCCCTCCACTTT. Translating gives CSAKSGDAPNSPLHF.

This clonotype was picked up many times. The CDR3 here is CSAREAAGVGTQYF. CDR3 DNA sequence: TGCAGTGCTAGGGAAGCAGCGGGGGTCGGGACCCAGTACTTC. The V gene is TRBV20-1, the J gene TRBJ2-5; 8 bases line up with TRBD2. The V gene end was trimmed by 3 bases and the J gene end by 7 bases; junction bases not matched to a gene: 10. The length of the CDR3 is 14 residues. The germline gives CDR1 DFQATT, CDR2 SNEGSKA (reference sequence).

Many counts were recorded for this clonotype. The CDR3 sequence: CARPGTDTQYF. The CDR3 region has the DNA TGCGCCCGTCCGGGGACAGATACGCAGTATTTT. This sequence joins TRBV5-1 and TRBJ2-3, with TRBD2 as a possible D gene (5 bases). The CDR3 consists of 11 residues. Trimming removed 10 bases at V and 3 bases at J, with 9 bases between. The germline CDR1 and CDR2 sequences are SGHRS and YFSETQ.

This clonotype has at least ten counts. The CDR3 region is CSARVQGKGPQHF. The CDR3 nucleotides are TGCAGTGCTAGAGTACAGGGGAAGGGGCCCCAGCATTTT. The chain joins TRBV20-1 to TRBJ1-5; 7 nucleotides line up with TRBD1. Trimming took 1 base from V and 9 from J; bases not matched to a gene: 6. The CDR3 has 13 amino acids. Germline CDR1 and CDR2: DFQATT and SNEGSKA (reference sequence).

V gene TRBV9 combines with J gene TRBJ2-1, with 12 bases aligning to TRBD2. V shed 3 bases, J shed 4 bases, and the junction held 5 bases outside the gene matches. Germline V gives CDR1 SGDLS, CDR2 YYNGEE. The CDR3 extends over 16 amino acids. DNA for the CDR3: TGTGCCAGCAGCGACCCTAGCGGGGGGGTTTACAATGAGCAGTTCTTC. Translating gives CASSDPSGGVYNEQFF.

This clonotype came up many times. The V call is TRBV20-1, the J call TRBJ1-4, with 9 positions matching TRBD1. CDR1 is DFQATT, CDR2 SNEGSKA, per germline (reference sequence). The V and J ends lost 5 bases and 4 bases, in that order; junction bases with no gene match: 14. CDR3 length equals 17 residues. The CDR3 DNA follows: TGCAGTGCTCCCGGACAGGGGACCTCGCCGGGTAATGAAAAACTGTTTTTT. It translates to CSAPGQGTSPGNEKLFF.

This clonotype was observed at least ten times. This chain links TRBV6-1 with TRBJ1-1, with a tentative D call TRBD1 (6 bases). This CDR3 is built from 14 residues. Germline CDR1 is MNHNS and CDR2 is SASEGT. V lost 6 bases and J 6 bases, leaving 17 bases between the germline ends. CDR3 nucleotides: TGTGCCAGCAGACCCCCCCAGGGGTCGGCTGAAGCTTTCTTT. It codes for CASRPPQGSAEAFF.